Below, 20 T cell receptor beta chains from the same sample are listed, as sequenced in a study of regulatory T cells in long-lasting Graves disease. Described time point: persistent/refractory GD, antithyroid drugs over 5 years with positive TRAb. Construction of the TCR library relied on RNA isolated from PBMCs. According to the study, TCR beta libraries were built with iRepertoire HTBI primers and CDR3-region Arm-PCR. TCRdb redid the calling of the multiplex PCR reads with MiXCR, one entry per CDR3 protein. This repertoire shows roughly 450,000 distinct CDR3 sequences, under 25% found once; its top ten account for about 8.3%. The sequencing here drew on peripheral blood mononuclear cells (PBMCs), taken when the disease was refractory, from a patient treated with antithyroid drugs. The receptors were gathered from a female donor with Graves disease.

This clonotype was counted a few times. The chain carries TRBV6-1 and TRBJ2-5; the D is unclear. V lost 3 bases, J lost 4 bases, and 12 bases lay in between. The CDR3 contains 14 residues. Germline CDR1 is MNHNS and CDR2 is SASEGT. This CDR3 is CASSESPRRETQYF. In DNA form, the CDR3 reads TGTGCCAGCAGTGAGTCCCCCAGGAGAGAGACCCAGTACTTC.

This clonotype was counted ten times or more. CDR3 amino acids: CASRAGQGITEAFF. CDR3 nucleotide sequence: TGCGCCAGCAGAGCTGGACAGGGGATTACTGAAGCTTTCTTT. The chain joins TRBV5-1 to TRBJ1-1; TRBD1 aligns across 9 bases. Germline CDR1 SGHRS, CDR2 YFSETQ. This CDR3 has 14 amino acids. With V trimmed by 5 bases and J by 5 bases, 7 bases remained unmatched.

This clonotype was counted at least ten times. The rearrangement uses TRBV3-1 and TRBJ1-2; weak D call: TRBD1 (6 bases). Per germline, CDR1 LGHDT and CDR2 YNNKEL (reference sequence). V lost 1 base, J lost 5 bases, and 26 bases lay in between. The length of the CDR3 is 19 residues. The CDR3 nucleotides are TGTGCCAGCAGCCAAGGGGACCGGGACACTCAATTGGGGCCGTATGGCTACACCTTC. Encoded protein: CASSQGDRDTQLGPYGYTF.

In this sample, this clonotype turned up a few times. V and J are TRBV6-1 and TRBJ2-2; D gene unclear. Germline values: CDR1 MNHNS, CDR2 SASEGT. V lost 7 bases and J lost 5, with 5 bases in between. The CDR3 totals 11 residues. DNA for the CDR3: TGTGCCAGCACAGAAACCGGGGAGCTGTTTTTT. Translation gives CASTETGELFF.

The rearrangement joins TRBV4-1 to TRBJ2-7; the D gene is possibly TRBD2 (6 bases). Germline lookup yields CDR1 MGHRA and CDR2 YSYEKL. The CDR3 is 15 amino acids. With 3 bases removed from V and 4 bases from J, the gap between germline ends came to 16 bases. CDR3 DNA sequence: TGCGCCAGCAGCCAGAGGGGAACTAGCCCGTACGAGCAGTACTTC. This gives the protein CASSQRGTSPYEQYF.

This clonotype showed up many times. The chain links TRBV12-3 or TRBV12-4 to TRBJ2-2, with D unclear. The CDR3 totals 17 residues. The V end was cut by 0 bases, the J end by 5 bases, with 16 bases between. The CDR3, as DNA: TGTGCCAGCAGTTTAGCGCTTAGCTCGGTGAAAACCGGGGAGCTGTTTTTT. Translated: CASSLALSSVKTGELFF.

The gene calls are TRBV25-1 and TRBJ1-1; D uncertain. The germline CDR1 and CDR2 sequences are MGHDK and SYGVNS. CDR3 size: 13 residues. The V end lost 8 bases, the J end lost 1 base, and 11 bases lay between the germline ends. The CDR3 region is CASGALGNTEAFF. CDR3 nucleotides: TGTGCCAGCGGCGCGTTAGGGAACACTGAAGCTTTCTTT.

In the case of this clonotype: A read error is possible here, since a much larger clone lies one base away. The CDR3 does not close with the conserved phenylalanine or tryptophan, likely indicating a read error. J is TRBJ1-2 and V is TRBV29-1; D remains ambiguous. This CDR3 is built from 13 residues. Germline lookup yields CDR1 SQVTM and CDR2 ANQGSEA. Deletions cut 4 bases from V and 0 bases from J, with 9 bases between. CDR3: CSVGATANYGYTL. CDR3 in DNA: TGCAGCGTTGGAGCGACGGCTAACTATGGCTACACCCTC.

A few counts support this clonotype. The chain employs TRBV7-8 and TRBJ2-5; TRBD2 matches at 11 bases. There are 15 residues in the CDR3. Germline lookup yields CDR1 SGHVS and CDR2 FQNEAQ. Trimming took 5 bases from V and 2 from J; bases not matched to a gene: 4. The CDR3 bases are TGTGCCAGCAGCCTGACTAGCGGGACTCAAGAGACCCAGTACTTC. Its translation is CASSLTSGTQETQYF. The full variable domain, in which reference TRBV7-8 and TRBJ2-5 provide the parts outside the CDR3, is GAGVSQSPRYKVAKRGQDVALRCDPISGHVSLFWYQQALGQGPEFLTYFQNEAQLDKSGLPSDRFFAERPEGSVSTLKIQRTQQEDSAVYLCASSLTSGTQETQYFGPGTRLLVL.

The table lists this clonotype with a few counts. This chain links TRBV6-2 or TRBV6-3 with TRBJ2-2, with D hard to call. The CDR3 runs to 15 residues. CDR1 and CDR2 (germline): MNHEY, SVGEGT. V gave up 3 bases and J gave up 7 bases, with 15 bases separating them. The CDR3 DNA is TGTGCCAGCAGTTATTTTGCAGGACCGGGCGGGGAGCTGTTTTTT. Its translation: CASSYFAGPGGELFF.

This clonotype was picked up many times. The genes are TRBV6-5 and TRBJ2-4; D not certain. This CDR3 has 12 amino acids. Trimming removed 2 bases at V and 12 bases at J, with 11 bases between. Germline CDR1 reads MNHEY; CDR2 reads SVGAGI. CDR3 protein: CASSYTSAAQYF. The CDR3 DNA reads TGTGCCAGCAGTTACACCTCGGCAGCTCAGTACTTC.

This clonotype was seen only a few times. The gene calls are TRBV5-1 and TRBJ2-2, with 8 nucleotides matching TRBD1. This CDR3 is built from 16 residues. Per germline, CDR1 SGHRS and CDR2 YFSETQ. With 1 base clipped from V and 4 bases from J, the junction kept 6 bases outside the gene matches. The CDR3 DNA is TGCGCCAGCAGCTTGATTGAGACAGGGGTCACCGGGGAGCTGTTTTTT. It is translated as CASSLIETGVTGELFF.

This clonotype was picked up many times. The V call is TRBV20-1, the J call TRBJ2-5, with 8 bases fitting TRBD2. After removal of 5 bases from V and 4 bases from J, the junction contained 9 bases not matched to a gene. This CDR3 is 14 amino acids long. From germline, CDR1 is DFQATT and CDR2 SNEGSKA (reference sequence). CDR3 DNA sequence: TGCAGTGCTTCTTTAGCGGGGATGGGAGAGACCCAGTACTTC. Residues: CSASLAGMGETQYF.

The chain employs TRBV29-1 and TRBJ1-2; TRBD1 matches 7 bases. Germline V gives CDR1 SQVTM, CDR2 ANQGSEA. Trimming cost V 6 bases and J 4 bases; bases outside gene matches: 11. The CDR3 spans 14 residues. DNA for the CDR3: TGCAGCGTCGGGTGGGACAGCTTATCCTATGGCTACACCTTC. This gives the protein CSVGWDSLSYGYTF. Filled out from reference TRBV29-1 and TRBJ1-2, the complete variable domain reads SAVISQKPSRDICQRGTSLTIQCQVDSQVTMMFWYRQQPGQSLTLIATANQGSEATYESGFVIDKFPISRPNLTFSTLTVSNMSPEDSSIYLCSVGWDSLSYGYTFGSGTRLTVV.

This sequence joins TRBV3-1 and TRBJ2-7, with D maybe TRBD2 (6 bases). Germline V gives CDR1 LGHDT, CDR2 YNNKEL (reference sequence). V shed 2 bases and J shed 5 bases, with 16 bases lying between them. The CDR3 runs 15 residues. The CDR3 loop is CASSQLSGPGHEQYF. For the CDR3, the DNA is TGTGCCAGCAGCCAACTTAGCGGTCCGGGTCACGAGCAGTACTTC.

This clonotype came up a few times. The CDR3 DNA follows: TGTGCCAGCAGCGTAGAAGGGGGGAATTATGGAAACACCATATATTTT. It translates to CASSVEGGNYGNTIYF. The chain recombines TRBV9 with TRBJ1-3; D is perhaps TRBD1 (6 bases). V lost 0 bases and J lost 3, with 13 bases in between. The germline CDR1 and CDR2 sequences are SGDLS and YYNGEE. The CDR3 runs 16 residues.

Many counts were recorded for this clonotype. The chain recombines TRBV20-1 with TRBJ2-5; 7 bases line up with TRBD2. V shed 2 bases and J 9 bases; nucleotides not matched to a gene: 9. Germline-derived CDR1 and CDR2 are DFQATT and SNEGSKA (reference sequence). CDR3 length: 13 amino acids. This CDR3 is CSARSGVAWAQYF. The CDR3 DNA reads as TGCAGTGCTAGAAGCGGGGTAGCATGGGCCCAGTACTTC.

This clonotype was detected many times. The chain links TRBV28 to TRBJ2-7; D gene ambiguous. Germline loops: CDR1 MDHEN, CDR2 SYDVKM. Trimming took off 6 bases at V and 5 bases at J, with 11 bases between the two ends. This CDR3 region has 12 residues. The CDR3 bases are TGTGCCAGCAGCTTAGGACGGAACGAGCAGTACTTC. Translating gives CASSLGRNEQYF.

This clonotype was counted ten times or more. The chain links TRBV6-1 to TRBJ2-1, with D possibly matching TRBD2 (6 bases). The CDR3 spans 15 residues. CDR1 and CDR2 (germline): MNHNS, SASEGT. Trimming left V 0 bases short and J 4 bases short, with 10 bases between. CDR3 sequence: CASSEALALYNEQFF. The DNA of the CDR3 is TGTGCCAGCAGTGAAGCCCTAGCGCTATACAATGAGCAGTTCTTC.

This clonotype showed up many times. V usage is TRBV12-3 or TRBV12-4 and J usage is TRBJ1-5, with 11 bases aligning to TRBD1. The CDR3 consists of 15 residues. V lost 4 bases and J lost 5; bases outside the gene matches: 4. The CDR3 reads CASSYGQGADQPQHF. DNA of the CDR3: TGTGCCAGCAGTTACGGACAGGGGGCCGATCAGCCCCAGCATTTT.